Shown below are 2 T cell receptor beta chains from a single sample sequenced in a study of shared clonotypes between healthy human individuals. Positively selected for CCR7, the CD45RO-negative cells used as naive CD8 cells excluded terminally differentiated effector memory CD45RA+ cells. TCRdb keeps only in-frame clones here, not all; method: immunoSEQ multiplex PCR. The sample lists over 2,000,000 clones; about 93% were seen once. The sample taken for sequencing was naive CD8+ T cells from PBMCs. Receptor source: a man aged 18 to 30 in good health. Some clones in this sample may be carry-over from other donors' samples.

The gene calls are TRBV9 and TRBJ1-2, with D hard to call. CDR1 is SGDLS and CDR2 is YYNGEE in the germline V gene. The CDR3 runs to 15 residues. V was pared by 0 bases and J by 6 bases, with 15 bases between. Here the CDR3 reads CASSVDKDIYNGYTF. The CDR3 nucleotides read TGTGCCAGCAGCGTAGATAAAGATATCTATAATGGCTACACCTTC.

The chain has TRBV5-4 and TRBJ2-7, with D possibly being TRBD1 (6 bases). Trimming shortened V by 3 bases and J by 6 bases, and 13 bases separated the two germline ends. The CDR3 consists of 13 residues. Germline V gene sequence: CDR1 SGHNT, CDR2 YYREEE (reference sequence). CDR3 protein: CASSWTAGVEQYF. The CDR3 coding sequence is TGTGCCAGCAGCTGGACGGCAGGGGTCGAGCAGTACTTC.